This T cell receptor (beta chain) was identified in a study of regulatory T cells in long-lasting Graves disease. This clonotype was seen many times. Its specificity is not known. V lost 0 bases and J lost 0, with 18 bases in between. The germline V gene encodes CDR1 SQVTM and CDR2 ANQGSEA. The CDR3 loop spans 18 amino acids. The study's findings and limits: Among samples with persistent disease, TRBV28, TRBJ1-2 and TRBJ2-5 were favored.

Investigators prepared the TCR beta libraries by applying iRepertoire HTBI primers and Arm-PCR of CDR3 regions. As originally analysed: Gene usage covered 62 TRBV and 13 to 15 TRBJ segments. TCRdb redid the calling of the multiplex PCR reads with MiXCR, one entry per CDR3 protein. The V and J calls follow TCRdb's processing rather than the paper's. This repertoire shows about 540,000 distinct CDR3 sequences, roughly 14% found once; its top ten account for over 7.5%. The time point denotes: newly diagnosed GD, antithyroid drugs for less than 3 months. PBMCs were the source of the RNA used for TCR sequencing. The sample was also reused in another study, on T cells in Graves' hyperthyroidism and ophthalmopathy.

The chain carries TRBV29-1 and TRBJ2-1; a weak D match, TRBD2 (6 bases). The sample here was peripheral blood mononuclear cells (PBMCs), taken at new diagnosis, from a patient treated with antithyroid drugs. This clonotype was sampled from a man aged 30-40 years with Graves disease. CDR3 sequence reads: CSVEDPFSGPSSYNEQFF. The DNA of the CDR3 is TGCAGCGTTGAAGATCCTTTTAGCGGACCTAGCTCCTACAATGAGCAGTTCTTC.